This is a list of T cell receptor beta chains from one sample in a study of cytomegalovirus exposure and HLA in healthy donors. Generated by immunoSEQ multiplex PCR, the TCRdb table keeps only in-frame clones and is missing some. Its clone listing holds about 130,000 clones. The sequenced material came from PBMCs. These TCRs come from a man younger than 35 in good health and CMV-seronegative. The CDR3 runs from the conserved cysteine through the conserved F or W. The order of the fields is J gene, V gene, D gene, CDR3 protein, CDR3 DNA. D genes are given only for firm matches.

j_gene: TRBJ2-1
v_gene: TRBV5-1
d_gene: TRBD1
CDR3aa: CASSLGTGSDEQFF
CDR3nt: TGCGCCAGCAGCTTGGGGACAGGGTCGGATGAGCAGTTCTTC

j_gene: TRBJ2-5
v_gene: TRBV7-9
d_gene: NA
CDR3aa: CASSLAQGGTEETQYF
CDR3nt: TGTGCCAGCAGCTTAGCTCAGGGAGGAACGGAAGAGACCCAGTACTTC

j_gene: TRBJ2-1
v_gene: TRBV5-1
d_gene: TRBD2
CDR3aa: CASSLGTSSSYNEQFF
CDR3nt: TGCGCCAGCAGCTTGGGGACTAGCTCGTCCTACAATGAGCAGTTCTTC

j_gene: TRBJ2-7
v_gene: TRBV6-5
d_gene: TRBD1
CDR3aa: CASSYLGTAKSYEQYF
CDR3nt: TGTGCCAGCAGTTACCTCGGGACAGCAAAATCCTACGAGCAGTACTTC

j_gene: TRBJ1-5
v_gene: TRBV7-9
d_gene: TRBD1
CDR3aa: CASSLGQGLYSNQPQHF
CDR3nt: TGTGCCAGCAGCCTAGGACAGGGCCTCTATAGCAATCAGCCCCAGCATTTT

j_gene: TRBJ2-7
v_gene: TRBV13
d_gene: TRBD2
CDR3aa: CASSALRTSGPYEQYF
CDR3nt: TGTGCCAGCAGCGCCCTACGGACTAGCGGACCCTACGAGCAGTACTTC

j_gene: TRBJ2-3
v_gene: TRBV5-5
d_gene: TRBD2
CDR3aa: CASSLAPTSTDTQYF
CDR3nt: TGTGCCAGCAGCTTGGCCCCGACTAGCACCGATACGCAGTATTTT

j_gene: TRBJ1-2
v_gene: TRBV7-8
d_gene: NA
CDR3aa: CASSPEGGLTNYGYTF
CDR3nt: TGTGCCAGCAGCCCGGAGGGGGGGTTGACTAACTATGGCTACACCTTC

j_gene: TRBJ2-7
v_gene: TRBV14
d_gene: NA
CDR3aa: CASSQDLASYEQYF
CDR3nt: TGTGCCAGCAGCCAAGATTTAGCCTCATACGAGCAGTACTTC

j_gene: TRBJ1-1
v_gene: TRBV27
d_gene: NA
CDR3aa: CASSSVPSTEAFF
CDR3nt: TGTGCCAGCAGTTCCGTACCGAGCACTGAAGCTTTCTTT

j_gene: TRBJ1-6
v_gene: TRBV7-2
d_gene: TRBD1
CDR3aa: CASSFTAQGVALHF
CDR3nt: TGTGCCAGCAGCTTCACTGCCCAGGGGGTTGCCCTCCACTTT

j_gene: TRBJ1-1
v_gene: TRBV19
d_gene: NA
CDR3aa: CASSIRRVSGTEAFF
CDR3nt: TGTGCCAGTAGTATCCGGAGGGTTAGTGGCACTGAAGCTTTCTTT

j_gene: TRBJ2-7
v_gene: TRBV7-2
d_gene: NA
CDR3aa: CASSLVPVQLEQYF
CDR3nt: TGTGCCAGCAGCTTAGTCCCCGTACAGCTCGAGCAGTACTTC

j_gene: TRBJ1-5
v_gene: TRBV29-1
d_gene: NA
CDR3aa: CSVNAGIGDQPQHF
CDR3nt: TGCAGCGTTAATGCAGGGATAGGTGATCAGCCCCAGCATTTT

j_gene: TRBJ1-2
v_gene: TRBV7-2
d_gene: TRBD1
CDR3aa: CASSLDRGHDYGYTF
CDR3nt: TGTGCCAGCAGCTTAGACAGGGGGCACGACTATGGCTACACCTTC

j_gene: TRBJ2-7
v_gene: TRBV5-8
d_gene: NA
CDR3aa: CASSLEVRGYPKEQYF
CDR3nt: TGTGCCAGCAGCTTGGAGGTCAGGGGTTACCCTAAGGAGCAGTACTTC

j_gene: TRBJ2-5
v_gene: TRBV2
d_gene: NA
CDR3aa: CASSTDRQETQYF
CDR3nt: TGTGCCAGCAGTACCGACAGACAAGAGACCCAGTACTTC

j_gene: TRBJ2-3
v_gene: TRBV27
d_gene: TRBD1
CDR3aa: CASKQGRSGDTQYF
CDR3nt: TGTGCCAGCAAACAGGGGCGTAGTGGAGATACGCAGTATTTT

j_gene: TRBJ2-5
v_gene: TRBV11-3
d_gene: NA
CDR3aa: CASSSVSEETQYF
CDR3nt: TGTGCCAGCAGCTCCGTTAGTGAAGAGACCCAGTACTTC

j_gene: TRBJ2-5
v_gene: TRBV6-5
d_gene: NA
CDR3aa: CASRPDRLGETQYF
CDR3nt: TGTGCCAGCAGGCCGGACAGACTCGGAGAGACCCAGTACTTC

j_gene: TRBJ2-2
v_gene: TRBV9
d_gene: TRBD2
CDR3aa: CASSVGGGTGELFF
CDR3nt: TGTGCCAGCAGCGTAGGGGGGGGGACCGGGGAGCTGTTTTTT

j_gene: TRBJ1-5
v_gene: TRBV7-9
d_gene: TRBD1
CDR3aa: CASSFKGQGDQPQHF
CDR3nt: TGTGCCAGCAGCTTTAAGGGGCAGGGGGATCAGCCCCAGCATTTT

j_gene: TRBJ2-7
v_gene: TRBV7-2
d_gene: NA
CDR3aa: CASSLGGVGNEQYF
CDR3nt: TGTGCCAGCAGCTTAGGGGGGGTCGGTAACGAGCAGTACTTC

j_gene: TRBJ2-2
v_gene: TRBV5-1
d_gene: TRBD2
CDR3aa: CASSSAPGLSTVGELFF
CDR3nt: TGCGCCAGCAGCTCGGCACCGGGACTATCCACTGTGGGGGAGCTGTTTTTT

j_gene: TRBJ1-4
v_gene: TRBV5-4
d_gene: NA
CDR3aa: CASSLYGHDEKLFF
CDR3nt: TGTGCCAGCAGCTTGTACGGTCATGATGAAAAACTGTTTTTT

j_gene: TRBJ2-3
v_gene: TRBV5-1
d_gene: NA
CDR3aa: CASHDRDTQYF
CDR3nt: TGCGCCAGTCATGATAGAGATACGCAGTATTTT

j_gene: TRBJ2-4
v_gene: TRBV6-6
d_gene: NA
CDR3aa: CASSPPAGLAKNIQYF
CDR3nt: TGTGCCAGCAGTCCCCCGGCAGGGCTAGCCAAAAACATTCAGTACTTC

j_gene: TRBJ2-7
v_gene: TRBV30
d_gene: TRBD2
CDR3aa: CAWRGLGDYEQYF
CDR3nt: TGTGCCTGGAGGGGACTAGGCGACTACGAGCAGTACTTC

j_gene: TRBJ2-2
v_gene: TRBV27
d_gene: NA
CDR3aa: CASSLVRNTGELFF
CDR3nt: TGTGCCAGCAGTTTAGTCAGGAACACCGGGGAGCTGTTTTTT

j_gene: TRBJ2-1
v_gene: TRBV6-6
d_gene: TRBD2
CDR3aa: CASSLTSGSWNEQFF
CDR3nt: TGTGCCAGCAGTTTGACGAGCGGGAGCTGGAATGAGCAGTTCTTC

j_gene: TRBJ1-2
v_gene: TRBV2
d_gene: TRBD1
CDR3aa: CASIDDRVRRGGYTF
CDR3nt: TGTGCCAGCATAGACGACAGGGTAAGGCGTGGTGGCTACACCTTC

j_gene: TRBJ2-3
v_gene: TRBV5-1
d_gene: NA
CDR3aa: CASSQESRTDTQYF
CDR3nt: TGCGCCAGCAGCCAAGAGAGCCGCACAGATACGCAGTATTTT

j_gene: TRBJ1-1
v_gene: TRBV7-2
d_gene: NA
CDR3aa: CASSSRSNTEAFF
CDR3nt: TGTGCCAGCAGCTCCAGGTCGAACACTGAAGCTTTCTTT

j_gene: TRBJ2-1
v_gene: TRBV7-9
d_gene: TRBD2
CDR3aa: CASSRTSGGAPFF
CDR3nt: TGTGCCAGCAGCAGGACTAGCGGGGGGGCCCCGTTCTTC

j_gene: TRBJ2-2
v_gene: TRBV11-2
d_gene: NA
CDR3aa: CASSVTAPGELFF
CDR3nt: TGTGCCAGCAGCGTGACAGCTCCAGGGGAGCTGTTTTTT

j_gene: TRBJ2-6
v_gene: TRBV5-1
d_gene: NA
CDR3aa: CASSSQGTGANVLTF
CDR3nt: TGCGCCAGCAGCTCCCAGGGAACTGGGGCCAACGTCCTGACTTTC

j_gene: TRBJ2-2
v_gene: TRBV6-5
d_gene: TRBD2
CDR3aa: CASSDSTSGAGELFF
CDR3nt: TGTGCCAGCAGTGACTCGACTAGCGGGGCCGGGGAGCTGTTTTTT

j_gene: TRBJ2-7
v_gene: TRBV10-2
d_gene: NA
CDR3aa: CASTGRSSEQYF
CDR3nt: TGCGCCAGCACCGGGAGATCTTCCGAGCAGTACTTC

j_gene: TRBJ2-7
v_gene: TRBV10-3
d_gene: TRBD2
CDR3aa: CAIGTSGYEQYF
CDR3nt: TGTGCCATCGGGACTAGCGGCTACGAGCAGTACTTC

j_gene: TRBJ1-4
v_gene: TRBV5-1
d_gene: TRBD1
CDR3aa: CASSLGTGVTLANEKLFF
CDR3nt: TGCGCCAGCAGTCTCGGGACAGGGGTAACTCTTGCTAATGAAAAACTGTTTTTT

j_gene: TRBJ2-7
v_gene: TRBV7-7
d_gene: TRBD1
CDR3aa: CASSLPRTGAHEQYF
CDR3nt: TGTGCTAGCAGCTTACCGAGGACAGGGGCGCACGAGCAGTACTTC

j_gene: TRBJ2-5
v_gene: TRBV5-1
d_gene: NA
CDR3aa: CASSLAPISGPASQYF
CDR3nt: TGCGCCAGCAGCTTGGCCCCCATCTCAGGGCCGGCGTCCCAGTACTTC

j_gene: TRBJ1-6
v_gene: TRBV19
d_gene: NA
CDR3aa: CASSIGGFAANSPLHF
CDR3nt: TGTGCCAGTAGTATTGGAGGGTTCGCGGCAAATTCACCCCTCCACTTT

j_gene: TRBJ2-7
v_gene: TRBV11-2
d_gene: TRBD1
CDR3aa: CASSSLRTGSYEQYF
CDR3nt: TGTGCCAGCAGCTCTCTCCGGACAGGGTCCTACGAGCAGTACTTC

j_gene: TRBJ2-3
v_gene: TRBV11-2
d_gene: TRBD2
CDR3aa: CASSTRGLASSTDTQYF
CDR3nt: TGTGCCAGCAGCACCCGCGGACTAGCGTCTAGCACAGATACGCAGTATTTT

j_gene: TRBJ2-7
v_gene: TRBV5-1
d_gene: NA
CDR3aa: CASSLAGRGSYEQYF
CDR3nt: TGCGCCAGCAGCTTGGCAGGGCGGGGATCCTACGAGCAGTACTTC

j_gene: TRBJ1-4
v_gene: TRBV7-8
d_gene: NA
CDR3aa: CASSLTGGANEKLFF
CDR3nt: TGTGCCAGCAGCTTAACTGGGGGGGCTAATGAAAAACTGTTTTTT